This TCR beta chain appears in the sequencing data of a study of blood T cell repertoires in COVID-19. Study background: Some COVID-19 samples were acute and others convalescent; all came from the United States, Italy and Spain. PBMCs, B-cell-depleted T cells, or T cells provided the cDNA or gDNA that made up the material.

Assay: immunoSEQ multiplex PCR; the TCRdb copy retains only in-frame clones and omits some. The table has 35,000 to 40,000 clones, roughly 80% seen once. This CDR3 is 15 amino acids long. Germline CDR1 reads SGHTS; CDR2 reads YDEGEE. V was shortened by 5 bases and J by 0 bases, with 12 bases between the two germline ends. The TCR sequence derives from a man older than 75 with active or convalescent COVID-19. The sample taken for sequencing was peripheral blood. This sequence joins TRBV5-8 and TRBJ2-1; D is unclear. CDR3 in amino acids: CASSARVSSYNEQFF. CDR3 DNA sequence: TGTGCCAGCAGTGCACGGGTTAGCTCCTACAATGAGCAGTTCTTC.